This TCR beta chain was identified during a study of neoadjuvant anti-PD-1 for oral cavity cancer. The germline CDR1 and CDR2 sequences are SGHDT and YYEEEE. The length of the CDR3 is 16 residues. Trimming removed 3 bases at V and 2 bases at J, with 18 bases between. Blood libraries mostly used roughly 0.5 ug genomic DNA, six replicates each. Generated by immunoSEQ multiplex PCR, the TCRdb table keeps only in-frame clones and is missing some. The sample holds over 14,000 clones, approximately 70% seen once. V gene TRBV5-6 combines with J gene TRBJ2-7, with no clear D. The sequencing used PBMCs, collected before nivolumab (anti-PD-1) treatment. The clonotype comes from a person aged 35-79 years with oral cavity squamous cell carcinoma. CDR3 DNA: TGTGCCAGCAGCTCGCCCGCTGGGCCGTACACCTACGAGCAGTACTTC. Translated: CASSSPAGPYTYEQYF.